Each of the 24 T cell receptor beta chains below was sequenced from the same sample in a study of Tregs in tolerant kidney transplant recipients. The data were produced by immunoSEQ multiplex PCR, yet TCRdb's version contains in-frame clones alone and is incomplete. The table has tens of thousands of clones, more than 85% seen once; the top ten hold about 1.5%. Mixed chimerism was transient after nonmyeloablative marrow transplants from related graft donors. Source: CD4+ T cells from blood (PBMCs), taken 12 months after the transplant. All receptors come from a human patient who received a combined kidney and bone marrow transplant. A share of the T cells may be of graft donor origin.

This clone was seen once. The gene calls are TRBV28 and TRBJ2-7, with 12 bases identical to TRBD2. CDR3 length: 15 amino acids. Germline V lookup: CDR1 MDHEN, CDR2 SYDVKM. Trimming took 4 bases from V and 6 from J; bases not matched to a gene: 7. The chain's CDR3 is CASSSPGLAGVEQYF. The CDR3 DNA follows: TGTGCCAGCAGTTCGCCGGGACTAGCGGGTGTCGAGCAGTACTTC.

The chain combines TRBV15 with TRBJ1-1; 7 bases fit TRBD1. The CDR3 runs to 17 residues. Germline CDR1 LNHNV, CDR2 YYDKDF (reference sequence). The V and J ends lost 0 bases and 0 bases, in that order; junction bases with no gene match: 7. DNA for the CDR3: TGTGCCACCAGCAGAGATTCGCCCAGGGGGGTGAACACTGAAGCTTTCTTT. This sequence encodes CATSRDSPRGVNTEAFF.

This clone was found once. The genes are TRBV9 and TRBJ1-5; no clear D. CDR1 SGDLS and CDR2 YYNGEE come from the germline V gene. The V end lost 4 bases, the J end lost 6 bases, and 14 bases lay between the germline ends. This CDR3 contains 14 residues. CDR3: CASSPRLFGQPQHF. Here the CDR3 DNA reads TGTGCCAGCAGCCCCAGACTGTTTGGTCAGCCCCAGCATTTT. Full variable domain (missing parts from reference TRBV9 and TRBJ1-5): DSGVTQTPKHLITATGQRVTLRCSPRSGDLSVYWYQQSLDQGLQFLIQYYNGEERAKGNILERFSAQQFPDLHSELNLSSLELGDSALYFCASSPRLFGQPQHFGDGTRLSIL.

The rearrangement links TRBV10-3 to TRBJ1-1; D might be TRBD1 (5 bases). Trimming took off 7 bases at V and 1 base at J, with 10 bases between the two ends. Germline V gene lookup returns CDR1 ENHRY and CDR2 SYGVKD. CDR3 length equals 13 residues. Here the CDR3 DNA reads TGTGCCATCAATAGGGGATCGAACACTGAAGCTTTCTTT. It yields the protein CAINRGSNTEAFF.

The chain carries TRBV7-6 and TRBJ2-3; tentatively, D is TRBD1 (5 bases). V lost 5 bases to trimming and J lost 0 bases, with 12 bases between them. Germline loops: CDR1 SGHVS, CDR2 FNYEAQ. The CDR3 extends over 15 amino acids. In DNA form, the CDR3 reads TGTGCCAGCAGCCAGAAAGGGGTTAGCACAGATACGCAGTATTTT. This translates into CASSQKGVSTDTQYF.

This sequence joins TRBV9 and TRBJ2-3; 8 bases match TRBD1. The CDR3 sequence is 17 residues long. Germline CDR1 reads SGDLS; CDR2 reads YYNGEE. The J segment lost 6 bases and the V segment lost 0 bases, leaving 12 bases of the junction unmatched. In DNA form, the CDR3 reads TGTGCCAGCAGCGTAGGTACTTACAGGGGGAGCAAGGATACGCAGTATTTT. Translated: CASSVGTYRGSKDTQYF.

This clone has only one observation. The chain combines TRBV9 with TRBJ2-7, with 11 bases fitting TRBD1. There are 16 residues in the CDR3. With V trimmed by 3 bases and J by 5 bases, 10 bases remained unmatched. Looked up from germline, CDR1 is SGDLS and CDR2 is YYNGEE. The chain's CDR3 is CASSDNGQGAIDEQYF. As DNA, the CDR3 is TGTGCCAGCAGCGATAACGGACAGGGGGCTATAGACGAGCAGTACTTC.

The CDR3 loop is CASSLLGAATYEQYF. The CDR3 coding sequence is TGCGCCAGCAGCTTGCTGGGCGCCGCTACCTACGAGCAGTACTTC. V usage is TRBV5-1 and J usage is TRBJ2-7; no clear D. The CDR3 covers 15 residues. Deletions cut 1 base from V and 2 bases from J, with 13 bases between. CDR1 is SGHRS and CDR2 is YFSETQ in the germline V gene.

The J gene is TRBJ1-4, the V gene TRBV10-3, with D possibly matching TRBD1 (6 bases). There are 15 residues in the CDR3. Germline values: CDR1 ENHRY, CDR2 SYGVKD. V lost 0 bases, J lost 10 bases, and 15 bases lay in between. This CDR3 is CAISESSTGKGKLFF. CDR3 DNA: TGTGCCATCAGTGAGTCGAGTACAGGGAAAGGAAAACTGTTTTTT.

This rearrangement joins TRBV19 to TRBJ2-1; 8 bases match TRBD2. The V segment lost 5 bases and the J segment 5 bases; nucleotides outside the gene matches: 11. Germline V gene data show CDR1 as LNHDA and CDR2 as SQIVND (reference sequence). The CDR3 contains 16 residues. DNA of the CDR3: TGTGCCAGTAGTTATAGTATACTAGCGGTTCACAATGAGCAGTTCTTC. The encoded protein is CASSYSILAVHNEQFF.

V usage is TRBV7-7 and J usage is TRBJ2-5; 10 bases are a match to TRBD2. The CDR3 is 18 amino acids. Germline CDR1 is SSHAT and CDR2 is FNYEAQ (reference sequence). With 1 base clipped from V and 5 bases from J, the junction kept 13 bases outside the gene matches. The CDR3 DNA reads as TGTGCCAGCAGCTTAGAATCTAGCGGGGGAACTCGGGGGGAGACCCAGTACTTC. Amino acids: CASSLESSGGTRGETQYF.

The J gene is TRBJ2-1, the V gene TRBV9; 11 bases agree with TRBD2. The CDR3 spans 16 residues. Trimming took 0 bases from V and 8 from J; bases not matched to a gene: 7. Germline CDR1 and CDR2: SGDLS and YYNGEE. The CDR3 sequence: CASSVVIAGGQDEQFF. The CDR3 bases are TGTGCCAGCAGCGTAGTAATAGCGGGAGGGCAGGATGAGCAGTTCTTC.

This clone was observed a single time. The CDR3 spells CSVEGGTSGISQYF. The CDR3 nucleotides read TGCAGCGTTGAAGGGGGGACTAGCGGGATTTCGCAGTATTTT. This chain uses TRBV29-1 with TRBJ2-3, with 13 bases identical to TRBD2. Germline V lookup: CDR1 SQVTM, CDR2 ANQGSEA. V shed 1 base and J 10 bases; nucleotides not matched to a gene: 5. This CDR3 contains 14 residues.

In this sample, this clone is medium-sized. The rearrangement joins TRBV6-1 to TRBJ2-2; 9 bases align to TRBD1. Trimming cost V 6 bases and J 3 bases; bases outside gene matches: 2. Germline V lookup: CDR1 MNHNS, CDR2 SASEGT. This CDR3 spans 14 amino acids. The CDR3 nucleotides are TGTGCCAGCAGACGGGACAGGGACACCGGGGAGCTGTTTTTT. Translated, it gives CASRRDRDTGELFF.

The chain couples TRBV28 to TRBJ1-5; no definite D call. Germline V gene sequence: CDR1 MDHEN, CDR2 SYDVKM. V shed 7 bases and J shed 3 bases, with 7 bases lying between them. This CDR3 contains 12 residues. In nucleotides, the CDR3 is TGTGCCAGCACAAAATCCAATCAGCCCCAGCATTTT. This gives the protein CASTKSNQPQHF.

In nucleotides, the CDR3 is TGCGCCAGCAGCAATGGACAGGGCCTTGTTAGCTCCTACGAGCAGTACTTC. It yields the protein CASSNGQGLVSSYEQYF. The chain couples TRBV5-1 to TRBJ2-7, with 8 bases identical to TRBD1. Germline lookup yields CDR1 SGHRS and CDR2 YFSETQ. Unmatched junction bases numbered 12, after V lost 4 bases and J lost 0 bases. The CDR3 contains 17 residues. Full variable domain (remainder filled in from reference TRBV5-1 and TRBJ2-7): KAGVTQTPRYLIKTRGQQVTLSCSPISGHRSVSWYQQTPGQGLQFLFEYFSETQRNKGNFPGRFSGRQFSNSRSEMNVSTLELGDSALYLCASSNGQGLVSSYEQYFGPGTRLTVT.

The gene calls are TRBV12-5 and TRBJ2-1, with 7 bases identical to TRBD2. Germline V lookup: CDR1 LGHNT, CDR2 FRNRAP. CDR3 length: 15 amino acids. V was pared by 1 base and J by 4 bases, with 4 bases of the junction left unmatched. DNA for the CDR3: TGTGCTAGTGGTTTGGATCGGGGGGTGTACAATGAGCAGTTCTTC. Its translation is CASGLDRGVYNEQFF.

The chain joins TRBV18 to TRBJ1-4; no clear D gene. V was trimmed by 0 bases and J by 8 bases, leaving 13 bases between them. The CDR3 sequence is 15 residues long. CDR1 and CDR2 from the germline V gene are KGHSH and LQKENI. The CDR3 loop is CASSPPSTGKEKLFF. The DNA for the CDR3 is TGTGCCAGCTCACCACCCTCCACCGGGAAGGAAAAACTGTTTTTT.

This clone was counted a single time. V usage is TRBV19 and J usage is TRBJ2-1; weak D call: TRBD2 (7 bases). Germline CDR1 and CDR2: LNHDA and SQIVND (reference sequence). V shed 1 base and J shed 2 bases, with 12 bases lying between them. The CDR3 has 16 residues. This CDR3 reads CASSIGGGGPYNEQFF. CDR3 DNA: TGTGCCAGTAGTATAGGAGGGGGGGGACCCTACAATGAGCAGTTCTTC. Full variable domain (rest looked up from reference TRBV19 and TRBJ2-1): DGGITQSPKYLFRKEGQNVTLSCEQNLNHDAMYWYRQDPGQGLRLIYYSQIVNDFQKGDIAEGYSVSREKKESFPLTVTSAQKNPTAFYLCASSIGGGGPYNEQFFGPGTRLTVL.

CDR3 sequence (DNA): TGCGCCAGCAGCTTGGGGGGGCTGGGGGCAATCGGTGAGCAGTTCTTC. Its protein product is CASSLGGLGAIGEQFF. The chain employs TRBV5-1 and TRBJ2-1, with D tentatively TRBD1 (6 bases). The CDR3 extends over 16 amino acids. V dropped 0 bases and J dropped 9 bases, with 19 bases sitting between them. CDR1 SGHRS and CDR2 YFSETQ come from the germline V gene.

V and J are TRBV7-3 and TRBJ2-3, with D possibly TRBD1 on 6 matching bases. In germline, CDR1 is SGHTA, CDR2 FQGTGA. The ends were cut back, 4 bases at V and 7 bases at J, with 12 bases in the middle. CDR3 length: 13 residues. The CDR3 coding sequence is TGTGCCAGCAGCTCCTTGGGGGCAAATACGCAGTATTTT. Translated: CASSSLGANTQYF.

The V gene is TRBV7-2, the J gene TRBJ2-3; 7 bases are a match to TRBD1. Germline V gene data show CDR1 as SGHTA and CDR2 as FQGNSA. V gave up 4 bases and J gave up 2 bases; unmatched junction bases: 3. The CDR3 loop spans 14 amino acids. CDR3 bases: TGTGCCAGCAGCTCACAGGGGTACACAGATACGCAGTATTTT. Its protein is CASSSQGYTDTQYF.

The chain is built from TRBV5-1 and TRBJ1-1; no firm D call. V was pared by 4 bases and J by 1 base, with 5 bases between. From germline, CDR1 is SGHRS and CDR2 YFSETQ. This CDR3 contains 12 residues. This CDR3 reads CASSAGNTEAFF. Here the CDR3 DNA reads TGCGCCAGCAGCGCCGGGAACACTGAAGCTTTCTTT.

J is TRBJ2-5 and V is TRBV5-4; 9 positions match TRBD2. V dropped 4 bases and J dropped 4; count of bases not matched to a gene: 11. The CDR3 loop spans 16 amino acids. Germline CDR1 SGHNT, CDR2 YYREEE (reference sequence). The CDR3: CASSQDQRGARETQYF. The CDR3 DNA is TGTGCCAGCAGCCAAGATCAGCGGGGGGCCCGAGAGACCCAGTACTTC.